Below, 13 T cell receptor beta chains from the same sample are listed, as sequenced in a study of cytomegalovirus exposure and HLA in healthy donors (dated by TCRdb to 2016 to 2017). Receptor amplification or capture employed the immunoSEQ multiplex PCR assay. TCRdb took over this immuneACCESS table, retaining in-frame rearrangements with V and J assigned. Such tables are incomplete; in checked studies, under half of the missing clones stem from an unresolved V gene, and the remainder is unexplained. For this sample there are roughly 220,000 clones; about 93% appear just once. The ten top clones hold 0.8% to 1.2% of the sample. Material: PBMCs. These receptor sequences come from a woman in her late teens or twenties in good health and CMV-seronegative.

Here the CDR3 DNA reads TGTGCCAGCAGTTTACCGACTAGAGCGGGAGGGCCCAATGAGCAGTTCTTC. Translation: CASSLPTRAGGPNEQFF. The rearrangement uses TRBV28 and TRBJ2-1; 10 bases align to TRBD2. With V trimmed by 2 bases and J by 6 bases, 10 bases remained unmatched. The CDR3 totals 17 residues. Germline V gene data show CDR1 as MDHEN and CDR2 as SYDVKM.

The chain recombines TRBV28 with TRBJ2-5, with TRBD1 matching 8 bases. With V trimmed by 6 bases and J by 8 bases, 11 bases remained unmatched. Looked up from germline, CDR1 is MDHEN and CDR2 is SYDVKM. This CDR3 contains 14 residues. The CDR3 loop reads CASRLPRQGSTQYF. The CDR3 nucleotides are TGTGCCAGCAGGTTACCCCGACAGGGGTCCACCCAGTACTTC.

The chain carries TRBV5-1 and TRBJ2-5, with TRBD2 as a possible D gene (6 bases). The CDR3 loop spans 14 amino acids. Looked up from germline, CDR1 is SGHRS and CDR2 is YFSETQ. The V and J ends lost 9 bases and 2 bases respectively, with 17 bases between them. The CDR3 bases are TGCGCCACCTCCTTCTTCGGAGGGCAAGAGACCCAGTACTTC. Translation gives CATSFFGGQETQYF.

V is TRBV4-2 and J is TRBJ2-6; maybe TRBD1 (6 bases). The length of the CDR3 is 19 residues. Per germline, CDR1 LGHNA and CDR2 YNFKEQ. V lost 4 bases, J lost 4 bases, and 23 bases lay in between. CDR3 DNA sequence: TGTGCCAGCAGCCCAGAGGTCAGGGGTAGAATTTCCGGGGCCAACGTCCTGACTTTC. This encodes CASSPEVRGRISGANVLTF.

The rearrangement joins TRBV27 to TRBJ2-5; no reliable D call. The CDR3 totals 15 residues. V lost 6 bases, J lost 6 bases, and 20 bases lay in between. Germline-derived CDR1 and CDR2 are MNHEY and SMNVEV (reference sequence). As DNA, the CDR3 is TGTGCCAGCAGCCGCGGCCCCGGGTCTATAAAGACCCAGTACTTC. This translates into CASSRGPGSIKTQYF.

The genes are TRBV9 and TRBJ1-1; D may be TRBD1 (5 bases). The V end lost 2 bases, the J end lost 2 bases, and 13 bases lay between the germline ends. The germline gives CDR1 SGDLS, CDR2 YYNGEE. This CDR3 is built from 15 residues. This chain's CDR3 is CASSVLETANTEAFF. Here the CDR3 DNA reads TGTGCCAGCAGCGTTCTTGAGACAGCAAACACTGAAGCTTTCTTT.

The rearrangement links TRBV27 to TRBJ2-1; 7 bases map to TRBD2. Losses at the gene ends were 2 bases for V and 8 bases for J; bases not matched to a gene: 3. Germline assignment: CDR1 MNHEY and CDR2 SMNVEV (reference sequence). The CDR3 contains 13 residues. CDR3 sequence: CASSLREVDEQFF. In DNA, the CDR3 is TGTGCCAGCAGTTTACGGGAGGTCGATGAGCAGTTCTTC.

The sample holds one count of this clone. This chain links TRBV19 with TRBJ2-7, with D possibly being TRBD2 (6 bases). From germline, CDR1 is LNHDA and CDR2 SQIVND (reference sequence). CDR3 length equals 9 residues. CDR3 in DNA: TGTACTAAACACGGCGGGAAGTACTTC. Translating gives CTKHGGKYF. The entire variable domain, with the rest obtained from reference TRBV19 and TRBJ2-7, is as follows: DGGITQSPKYLFRKEGQNVTLSCEQNLNHDAMYWYRQDPGQGLRLIYYSQIVNDFQKGDIAEGYSVSREKKESFPLTVTSAQKNPTAFYLCTKHGGKYFGPGTRLTVT.

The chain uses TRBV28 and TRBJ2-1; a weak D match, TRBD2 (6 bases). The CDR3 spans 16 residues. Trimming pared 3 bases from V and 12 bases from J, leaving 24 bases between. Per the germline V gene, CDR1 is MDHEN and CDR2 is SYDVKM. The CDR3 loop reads CASSFSRDSVAIGQFF. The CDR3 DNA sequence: TGTGCCAGCAGTTTCTCTCGGGACTCCGTTGCTATAGGGCAGTTCTTC. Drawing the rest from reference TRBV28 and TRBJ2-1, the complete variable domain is DVKVTQSSRYLVKRTGEKVFLECVQDMDHENMFWYRQDPGLGLRLIYFSYDVKMKEKGDIPEGYSVSREKKERFSLILESASTNQTSMYLCASSFSRDSVAIGQFFGPGTRLTVL.

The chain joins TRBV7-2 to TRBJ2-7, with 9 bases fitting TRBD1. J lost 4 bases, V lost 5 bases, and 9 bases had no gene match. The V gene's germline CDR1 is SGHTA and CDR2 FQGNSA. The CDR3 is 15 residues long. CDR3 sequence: CASSPPGQGVYEQYF. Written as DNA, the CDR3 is TGTGCCAGCAGCCCGCCGGGACAGGGTGTGTACGAGCAGTACTTC.

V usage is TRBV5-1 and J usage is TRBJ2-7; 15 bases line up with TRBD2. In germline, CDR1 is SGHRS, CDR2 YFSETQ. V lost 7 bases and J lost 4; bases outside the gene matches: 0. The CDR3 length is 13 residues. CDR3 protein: CASGLAGGYEQYF. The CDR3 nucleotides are TGCGCCAGCGGACTAGCGGGAGGGTACGAGCAGTACTTC.

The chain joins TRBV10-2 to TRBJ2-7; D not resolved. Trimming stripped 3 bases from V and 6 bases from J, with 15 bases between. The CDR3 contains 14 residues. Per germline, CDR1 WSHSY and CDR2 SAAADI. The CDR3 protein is CASSDPSGAREQYF. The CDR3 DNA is TGCGCCAGCAGTGACCCGAGTGGTGCCCGCGAGCAGTACTTC.

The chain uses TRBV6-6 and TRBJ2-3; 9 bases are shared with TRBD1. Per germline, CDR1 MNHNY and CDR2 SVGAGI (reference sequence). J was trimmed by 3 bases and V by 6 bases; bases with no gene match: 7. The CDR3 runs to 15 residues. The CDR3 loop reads CASRPTGGATDTQYF. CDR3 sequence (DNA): TGTGCCAGCAGACCCACAGGGGGCGCGACAGATACGCAGTATTTT.